This record covers a single T cell receptor (beta chain). The antigen is undetermined. The CDR3 is 12 amino acids. This specimen belongs to a study of T cells expressing NK-cell markers. Study findings and constraints: Dominance of the CD3+CD56-NKG2C+ fraction by these clonotypes also held in a handful of donors.

5'RACE template switching with UMIs generated TCR beta cDNA. TCRdb processed the 5' RACE reads again and assigns one entry to each CDR3 protein, with no DNA. Found here are fewer than 550,000 distinct CDR3 sequences; the top ten clones hold under 1.5%. This chain connects TRBV12-3 or TRBV12-4 to TRBJ2-5; TCRdb proposes TRBD1, but this gene call is untestable without DNA. The clonotype comes from a woman aged 50 to 65 in good health. The specimen was blood T cells: a sorted CD56 or NKG2C T cell subset, CD4+ or CD8+ T cells, or bulk PBMC T cells (not recorded which). The CDR3 loop reads CASSFGAETQYF.